This TCR beta chain derives from a study of human T cells and chemical hapten exposure. The library tagged individual cDNA molecules with unique molecular identifiers. Per the authors' pipeline: Per-sample TCR counts ranged from about 20,000 to 750,000, median roughly 96,000. One entry per CDR3 protein results from TCRdb running MiXCR on the RACE reads. The authors' filters were not applied to this entry. The repertoire holds 180,000 or so distinct CDR3 sequences, with 20% to 25% as singletons. Germline CDR1 is LGHDT and CDR2 is YNNKEL (reference sequence). This CDR3 spans 19 amino acids. V lost 0 bases and J lost 6, with 23 bases in between. This clonotype was detected only a few times. The time point denotes: patch test 1, 2 weeks after DPC sensitization. Treatment meaning: therapeutic diphenylcyclopropenone sensitization with weekly scalp DPC. Unfractionated whole blood served as the source for total RNA extraction.

The starting material was whole blood, obtained in connection with sensitization to the hapten diphenylcyclopropenone (DPC). This chain uses TRBV3-1 with TRBJ2-2; tentative D call: TRBD2 (6 bases). This receptor was identified in a woman in her 50s with alopecia areata. Some clones in this sample may be carry-over from other donors' samples. CDR3: CASSQDTPLRLEGPGELFF. The CDR3 bases are TGTGCCAGCAGCCAAGACACCCCCCTACGGCTGGAGGGCCCCGGGGAGCTGTTTTTT.